The 23 T cell receptor beta chains presented below share a single source sample, sequenced in a study of beta chain features in type 1 diabetes. Findings of the study overall: Shortening that was moderate but significant affected the TCRB CDR3s of Type 1 diabetes patients in all four CD4+ subsets.

Their antigens are not known. The authors reverse transcribed all of the isolated RNA, so sequencing captured expressed TCRB transcripts. Produced via immunoSEQ multiplex PCR; TCRdb's table is partial and in-frame only. In the table there are more than 550,000 clones, more than 13% of which are singletons. What was sequenced was naive CD4+ T cells from blood. These receptors were collected from a young man with type 1 diabetes.

The rearrangement joins TRBV5-4 to TRBJ1-2; TRBD1 might be the D (5 bases). This CDR3 spans 14 amino acids. Germline CDR1 reads SGHNT; CDR2 reads YYREEE (reference sequence). The germline V and J ends were trimmed by 1 base and 6 bases, with 13 bases remaining between them. CDR3 DNA sequence: TGTGCCAGCAGCTTGTTGATAGGGGAAGATGGCTACACCTTC. Protein product: CASSLLIGEDGYTF.

The genes are TRBV29-1 and TRBJ1-1, with D hard to call. V lost 4 bases and J 0 bases, leaving 9 bases between the germline ends. The CDR3 covers 13 residues. CDR1 SQVTM and CDR2 ANQGSEA come from the germline V gene. CDR3: CSVVRIVNTEAFF. The DNA of the CDR3 is TGCAGCGTTGTCAGGATTGTGAACACTGAAGCTTTCTTT.

The chain employs TRBV6-5 and TRBJ1-1; maybe TRBD1 (5 bases). Trimming took off 4 bases at V and 6 bases at J, with 18 bases between the two ends. Germline V gives CDR1 MNHEY, CDR2 SVGAGI. This CDR3 spans 15 amino acids. In DNA form, the CDR3 reads TGTGCCAGCAGTTCGAGGGGCAGACCAACCTCTGAAGCTTTCTTT. Translation gives CASSSRGRPTSEAFF.

A few counts support this clone. The chain joins TRBV5-1 to TRBJ2-1, with TRBD2 matching over 7 bases. Germline CDR1 is SGHRS and CDR2 is YFSETQ. The CDR3 consists of 13 residues. Trimming at V came to 6 bases and at J to 9 bases, leaving 9 bases not matched to a gene. Here the CDR3 reads CASNVRELGEQFF. The CDR3 coding sequence is TGCGCCAGCAACGTGCGGGAGCTTGGTGAGCAGTTCTTC.

This clone was recorded a few times. The gene calls are TRBV5-6 and TRBJ2-1, with D unclear. Trimming took off 2 bases at V and 0 bases at J, with 12 bases between the two ends. Germline CDR1 reads SGHDT; CDR2 reads YYEEEE. CDR3 size: 16 residues. This CDR3 reads CASSLMATPSYNEQFF. The CDR3, as DNA: TGTGCCAGCAGCTTAATGGCTACCCCCTCCTACAATGAGCAGTTCTTC.

This clone has a handful of counts. The chain is built from TRBV13 and TRBJ1-5, with D possibly being TRBD1 (5 bases). V was clipped by 1 base and J by 6 bases, with 16 bases between them. Germline V gene data show CDR1 as PRHDT and CDR2 as FYEKMQ (reference sequence). The length of the CDR3 is 16 residues. The DNA for the CDR3 is TGTGCCAGCAGCTTAGAATTACGGGAGGGGCGTCAGCCCCAGCATTTT. Amino acids: CASSLELREGRQPQHF.

The chain has TRBV28 and TRBJ2-6; D is undetermined. The CDR3 contains 15 residues. Germline loops: CDR1 MDHEN, CDR2 SYDVKM. The V gene lost 2 bases and the J gene lost 4 bases, with 9 bases spanning the gap. The DNA for the CDR3 is TGTGCCAGCAGTTTAGTGGCTACCGGGGCCAACGTCCTGACTTTC. Translated: CASSLVATGANVLTF.

The J gene is TRBJ2-3, the V gene TRBV5-1, with 9 bases aligning to TRBD1. The germline gives CDR1 SGHRS, CDR2 YFSETQ. This CDR3 has 14 residues. V gave up 4 bases and J gave up 3 bases; unmatched junction bases: 3. The CDR3 protein is CASSVGQGTDTQYF. The CDR3 DNA reads TGCGCCAGCAGCGTCGGACAGGGGACAGATACGCAGTATTTT.

This clone was counted between two and nine times. The V gene is TRBV5-1, the J gene TRBJ2-7; the D gene could be TRBD1 or TRBD2 (7 bases each). This CDR3 has 14 amino acids. Trimming took off 4 bases at V and 3 bases at J, with 14 bases between the two ends. Germline CDR1 reads SGHRS; CDR2 reads YFSETQ. The CDR3 sequence is CASSPTGRDYEQYF. The DNA for the CDR3 is TGCGCCAGCAGCCCGACAGGGAGGGACTACGAGCAGTACTTC.

This clone occurred a few times. The chain couples TRBV5-1 to TRBJ2-1, with 10 bases identical to TRBD2. Germline CDR1 and CDR2: SGHRS and YFSETQ. This CDR3 has 15 residues. V shed 5 bases, J shed 6 bases, and the junction held 8 bases outside the gene matches. CDR3: CASREAGGPGNEQFF. CDR3 bases: TGCGCCAGCAGAGAAGCGGGAGGGCCGGGCAATGAGCAGTTCTTC.

In this sample, this clone turned up a few times. The CDR3 is CSVEGLGDWDTQYF. CDR3 nucleotide sequence: TGCAGCGTTGAGGGACTAGGGGACTGGGATACGCAGTATTTT. The chain combines TRBV29-1 with TRBJ2-3; 8 bases match TRBD2. J gave up 6 bases and V 3 bases, and 8 bases lay outside the gene matches. This CDR3 comprises 14 residues. The germline V gene encodes CDR1 SQVTM and CDR2 ANQGSEA.

The chain recombines TRBV5-4 with TRBJ2-1; D not resolved. CDR1 and CDR2 from the germline V gene are SGHNT and YYREEE (reference sequence). The CDR3 spans 11 residues. V was clipped by 0 bases and J by 10 bases, with 5 bases between them. The CDR3 nucleotides are TGTGCCAGCAGCTTGGAACACGAGCAGTTCTTC. It translates to CASSLEHEQFF.

The chain employs TRBV5-4 and TRBJ2-1; maybe TRBD1 (6 bases). The V end lost 4 bases, the J end lost 7 bases, and 18 bases lay between the germline ends. The CDR3 is 15 residues long. Germline CDR1 SGHNT, CDR2 YYREEE (reference sequence). In nucleotides, the CDR3 is TGTGCCAGCAGCCCACTGGGGGCAGTCGAGAATGAGCAGTTCTTC. Residues: CASSPLGAVENEQFF.

This chain connects TRBV6-5 to TRBJ2-7; D is perhaps TRBD2 (5 bases). Germline lookup yields CDR1 MNHEY and CDR2 SVGAGI. The CDR3 contains 14 residues. Trimming stripped 7 bases from V and 3 bases from J, with 16 bases between. CDR3 bases: TGTGCCAGCACCCCGACGGGGTTAAGCTACGAGCAGTACTTC. It translates to CASTPTGLSYEQYF.

This clone was counted a few times. This chain joins TRBV5-1 and TRBJ1-5; D might be TRBD1 (5 bases). The CDR3 loop spans 17 amino acids. Germline values: CDR1 SGHRS, CDR2 YFSETQ. Trimming removed 3 bases at V and 5 bases at J, with 21 bases between. The CDR3 nucleotides are TGCGCCAGCAGCTGGGGGATGCAACAGGAAGGGGATCAGCCCCAGCATTTT. This sequence encodes CASSWGMQQEGDQPQHF.

The rearrangement joins TRBV15 to TRBJ2-1; 10 nucleotides line up with TRBD2. CDR1 is LNHNV and CDR2 is YYDKDF in the germline V gene (reference sequence). V was pared by 1 base and J by 4 bases, with 1 base of the junction left unmatched. The CDR3 is made up of 15 amino acids. DNA of the CDR3: TGTGCCACCAGCAGAGTAGCGGGGGGTTACAATGAGCAGTTCTTC. Protein sequence: CATSRVAGGYNEQFF.

This clone was seen more than once but under ten times. The rearrangement uses TRBV7-2 and TRBJ2-7; D is ambiguous. V was pared by 6 bases and J by 2 bases, with 11 bases between. Germline assignment: CDR1 SGHTA and CDR2 FQGNSA. This CDR3 is 13 amino acids long. The CDR3 sequence: CASSRVLPYEQYF. CDR3 coding DNA: TGTGCCAGCAGTCGAGTACTACCCTACGAGCAGTACTTC. Combining the CDR3 with reference TRBV7-2 and TRBJ2-7 gives the whole variable domain GAGVSQSPSNKVTEKGKDVELRCDPISGHTALYWYRQSLGQGLEFLIYFQGNSAPDKSGLPSDRFSAERTGGSVSTLTIQRTQQEDSAVYLCASSRVLPYEQYFGPGTRLTVT.

The chain joins TRBV29-1 to TRBJ1-2; D is perhaps TRBD1 (6 bases). Trimming took 7 bases from V and 3 from J, leaving 9 bases between them. The CDR3 is made up of 11 amino acids. CDR1 SQVTM and CDR2 ANQGSEA come from the germline V gene. DNA for the CDR3: TGCAGCGCCAGGGGCGACTATGGCTACACCTTC. It codes for CSARGDYGYTF.

This clone was seen more than once but under ten times. The V gene is TRBV9, the J gene TRBJ2-7, with D tentatively TRBD1 or TRBD2 (5 bases each). V was trimmed by 0 bases and J by 5 bases, leaving 12 bases between them. The germline gives CDR1 SGDLS, CDR2 YYNGEE. CDR3 size: 14 residues. The CDR3 DNA sequence: TGTGCCAGCAGCGTAGATGCTCGGGGCAACGAGCAGTACTTC. Translating it yields CASSVDARGNEQYF.

The chain carries TRBV11-2 and TRBJ2-7, with D perhaps matching TRBD2 (6 bases). This CDR3 has 15 amino acids. CDR1 SGHAT and CDR2 FQNNGV come from the germline V gene. The V end lost 2 bases, the J end lost 7 bases, and 18 bases lay between the germline ends. The CDR3 loop reads CASSLSLGLPKEQYF. The CDR3 coding sequence is TGTGCCAGCAGCTTATCCTTGGGACTCCCTAAGGAGCAGTACTTC.

V and J are TRBV6-1 and TRBJ1-2, with D perhaps TRBD1 (6 bases). Trimming pared 7 bases from V and 0 bases from J, leaving 12 bases between. The germline CDR1 and CDR2 sequences are MNHNS and SASEGT. The CDR3 runs to 14 residues. This chain's CDR3 is CASTLDRSNYGYTF. CDR3 DNA sequence: TGTGCCAGCACCCTTGACAGGTCTAACTATGGCTACACCTTC.

This clone came up a few times. V is TRBV6-6 and J is TRBJ2-4; D is perhaps TRBD1 (5 bases). Trimming pared 0 bases from V and 4 bases from J, leaving 7 bases between. The CDR3 loop spans 14 amino acids. Germline V gene sequence: CDR1 MNHNY, CDR2 SVGAGI (reference sequence). CDR3 coding DNA: TGTGCCAGCAGTTACTCGGACACAAAAAACATTCAGTACTTC. Translating it yields CASSYSDTKNIQYF.

Only a few counts were recorded for this clone. This rearrangement joins TRBV21-1 to TRBJ2-7; the table's D call TRBD1 went unverified against the DNA. TRBV21-1 is a documented pseudogene. The length of the CDR3 is 11 residues. The CDR3 coding sequence is TGTGCCAGCACCCCATTGGCCGAGCAGTACTTC. Protein product: CASTPLAEQYF.